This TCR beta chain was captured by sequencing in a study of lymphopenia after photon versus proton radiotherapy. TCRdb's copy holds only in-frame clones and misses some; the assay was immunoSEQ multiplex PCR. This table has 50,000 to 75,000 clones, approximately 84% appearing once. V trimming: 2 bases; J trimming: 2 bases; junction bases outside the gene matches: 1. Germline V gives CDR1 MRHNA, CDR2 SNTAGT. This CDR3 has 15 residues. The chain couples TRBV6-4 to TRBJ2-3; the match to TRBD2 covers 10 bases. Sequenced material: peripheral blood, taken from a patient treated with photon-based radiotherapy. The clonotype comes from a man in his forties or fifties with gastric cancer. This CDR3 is CASSDSGGATDTQYF. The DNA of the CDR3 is TGTGCCAGCAGTGACAGCGGGGGGGCCACAGATACGCAGTATTTT.